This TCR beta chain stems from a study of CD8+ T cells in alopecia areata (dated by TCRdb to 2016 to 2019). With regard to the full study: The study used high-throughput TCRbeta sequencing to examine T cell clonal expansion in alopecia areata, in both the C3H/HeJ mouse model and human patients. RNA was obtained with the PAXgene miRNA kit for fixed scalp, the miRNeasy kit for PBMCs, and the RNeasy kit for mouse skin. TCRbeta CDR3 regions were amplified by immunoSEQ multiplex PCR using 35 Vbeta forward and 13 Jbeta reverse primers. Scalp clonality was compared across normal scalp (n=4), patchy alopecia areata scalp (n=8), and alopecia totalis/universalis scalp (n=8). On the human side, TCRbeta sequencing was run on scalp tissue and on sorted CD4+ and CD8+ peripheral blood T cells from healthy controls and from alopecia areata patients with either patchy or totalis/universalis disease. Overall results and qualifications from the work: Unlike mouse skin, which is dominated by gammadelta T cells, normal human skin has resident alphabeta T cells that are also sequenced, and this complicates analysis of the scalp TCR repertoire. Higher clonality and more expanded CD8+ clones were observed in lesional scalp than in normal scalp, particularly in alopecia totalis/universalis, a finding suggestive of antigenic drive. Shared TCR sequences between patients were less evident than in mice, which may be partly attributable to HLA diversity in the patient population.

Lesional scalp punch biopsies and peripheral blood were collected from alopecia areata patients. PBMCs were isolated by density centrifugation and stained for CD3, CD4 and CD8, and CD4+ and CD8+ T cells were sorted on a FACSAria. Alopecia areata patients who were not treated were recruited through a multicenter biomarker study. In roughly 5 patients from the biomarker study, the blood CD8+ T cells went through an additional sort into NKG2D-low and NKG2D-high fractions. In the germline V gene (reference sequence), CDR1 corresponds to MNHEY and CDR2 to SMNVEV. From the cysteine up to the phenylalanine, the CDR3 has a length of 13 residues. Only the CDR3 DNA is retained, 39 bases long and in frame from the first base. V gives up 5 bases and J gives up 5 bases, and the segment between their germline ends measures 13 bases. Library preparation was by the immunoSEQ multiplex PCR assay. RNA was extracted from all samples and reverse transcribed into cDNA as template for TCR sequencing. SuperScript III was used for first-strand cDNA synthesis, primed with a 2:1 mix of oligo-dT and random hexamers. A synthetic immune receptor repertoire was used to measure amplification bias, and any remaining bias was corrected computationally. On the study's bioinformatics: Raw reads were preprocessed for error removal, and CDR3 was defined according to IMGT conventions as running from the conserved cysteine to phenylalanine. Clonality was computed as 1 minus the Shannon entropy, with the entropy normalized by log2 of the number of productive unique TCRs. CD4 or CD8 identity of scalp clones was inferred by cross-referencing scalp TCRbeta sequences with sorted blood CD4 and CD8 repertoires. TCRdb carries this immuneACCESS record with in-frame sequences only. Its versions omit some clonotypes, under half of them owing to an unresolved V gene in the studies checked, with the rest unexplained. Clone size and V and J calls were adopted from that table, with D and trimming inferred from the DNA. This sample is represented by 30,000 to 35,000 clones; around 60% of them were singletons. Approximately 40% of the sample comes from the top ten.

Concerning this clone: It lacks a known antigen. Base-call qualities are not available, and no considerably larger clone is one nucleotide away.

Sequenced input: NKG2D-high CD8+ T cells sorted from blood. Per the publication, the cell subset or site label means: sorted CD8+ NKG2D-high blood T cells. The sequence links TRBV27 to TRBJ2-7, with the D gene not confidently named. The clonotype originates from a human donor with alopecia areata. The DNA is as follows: TGTGCCAGCAGTACCGGGTACTTCAACGAGCAGTACTTC. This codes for CASSTGYFNEQYF.